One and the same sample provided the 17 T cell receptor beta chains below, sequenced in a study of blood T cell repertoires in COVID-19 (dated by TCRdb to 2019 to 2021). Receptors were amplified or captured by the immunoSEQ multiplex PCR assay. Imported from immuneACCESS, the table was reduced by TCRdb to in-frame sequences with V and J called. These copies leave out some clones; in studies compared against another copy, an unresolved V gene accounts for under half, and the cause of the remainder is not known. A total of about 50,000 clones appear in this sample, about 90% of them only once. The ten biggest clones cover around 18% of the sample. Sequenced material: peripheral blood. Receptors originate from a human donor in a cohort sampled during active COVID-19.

CDR3 amino acids: CASSLQGDSQPQHF. The DNA of the CDR3 is TGTGCCAGCAGCTTGCAGGGGGATTCACAGCCCCAGCATTTT. The genes are TRBV5-4 and TRBJ1-5; 7 bases are shared with TRBD1. CDR3 length: 14 residues. CDR1 is SGHNT and CDR2 is YYREEE in the germline V gene (reference sequence). V lost 1 base and J lost 7; bases outside the gene matches: 5.

CDR3 sequence: CASSIRGSQGARGNYGYTF. The CDR3 region has the DNA TGTGCCAGCAGCATAAGGGGTAGTCAGGGGGCGCGGGGTAACTATGGCTACACCTTC. This chain connects TRBV21-1 to TRBJ1-2; TRBD1 is the table's D call, not checked against the DNA. TRBV21-1 is deemed a pseudogene. The CDR3 totals 19 residues.

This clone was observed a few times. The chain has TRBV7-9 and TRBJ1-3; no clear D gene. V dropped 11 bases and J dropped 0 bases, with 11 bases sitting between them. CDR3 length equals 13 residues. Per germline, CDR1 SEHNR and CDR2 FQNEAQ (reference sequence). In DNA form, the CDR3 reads TGTGCCCATCGGGGAAGCTCTGGAAACACCATATATTTT. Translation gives CAHRGSSGNTIYF.

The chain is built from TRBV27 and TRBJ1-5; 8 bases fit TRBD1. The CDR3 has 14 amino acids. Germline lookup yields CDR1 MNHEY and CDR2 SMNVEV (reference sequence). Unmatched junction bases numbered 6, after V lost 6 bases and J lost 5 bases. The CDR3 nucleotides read TGTGCCAGCAGCCCGGGACAGGATTATCAGCCCCAGCATTTT. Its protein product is CASSPGQDYQPQHF.

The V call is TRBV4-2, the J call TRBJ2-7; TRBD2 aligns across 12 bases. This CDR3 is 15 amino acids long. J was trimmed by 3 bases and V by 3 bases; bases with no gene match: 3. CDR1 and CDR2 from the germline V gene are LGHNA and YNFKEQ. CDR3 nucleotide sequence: TGTGCCAGCAGCCAGGGACTAGCGGGTAACTACGAGCAGTACTTC. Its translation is CASSQGLAGNYEQYF.

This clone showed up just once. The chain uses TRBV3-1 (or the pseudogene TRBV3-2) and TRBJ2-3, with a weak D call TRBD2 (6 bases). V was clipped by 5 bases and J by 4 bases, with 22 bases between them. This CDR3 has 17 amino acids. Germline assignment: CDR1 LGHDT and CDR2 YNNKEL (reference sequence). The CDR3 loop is CASSSRGSGGRADTQYF. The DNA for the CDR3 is TGTGCCAGCAGCTCAAGAGGATCCGGAGGGCGGGCAGATACGCAGTATTTT.

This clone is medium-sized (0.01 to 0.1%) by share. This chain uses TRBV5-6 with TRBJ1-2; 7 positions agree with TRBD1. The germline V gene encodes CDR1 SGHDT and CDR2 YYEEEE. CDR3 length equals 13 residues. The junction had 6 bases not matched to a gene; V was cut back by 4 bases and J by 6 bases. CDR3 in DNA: TGTGCCAGCAGCCCAGGACAGGCGAATGGCTACACCTTC. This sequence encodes CASSPGQANGYTF.

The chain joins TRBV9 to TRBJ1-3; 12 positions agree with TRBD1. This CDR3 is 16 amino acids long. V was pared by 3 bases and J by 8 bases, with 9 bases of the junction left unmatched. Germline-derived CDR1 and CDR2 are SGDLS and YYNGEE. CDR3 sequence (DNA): TGTGCCAGCAGCGGAGGGACAGGGGGCGCGGAGGACACCATATATTTT. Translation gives CASSGGTGGAEDTIYF.

The CDR3 loop reads CASSIYRSTNEKLFF. The CDR3 DNA follows: TGTGCCAGTAGTATATACAGATCAACTAATGAAAAACTGTTTTTT. This chain links TRBV19 with TRBJ1-4; D uncertain. The CDR3 covers 15 residues. The germline gives CDR1 LNHDA, CDR2 SQIVND (reference sequence). Deletions cut 2 bases from V and 0 bases from J, with 7 bases between.

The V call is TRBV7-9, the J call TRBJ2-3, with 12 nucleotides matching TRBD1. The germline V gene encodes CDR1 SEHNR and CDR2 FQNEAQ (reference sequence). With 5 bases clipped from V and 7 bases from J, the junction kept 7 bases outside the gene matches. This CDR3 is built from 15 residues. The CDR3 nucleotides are TGTGCCAGCAGCCCAAGGGACAGGGGGCCGAATACGCAGTATTTT. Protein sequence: CASSPRDRGPNTQYF.

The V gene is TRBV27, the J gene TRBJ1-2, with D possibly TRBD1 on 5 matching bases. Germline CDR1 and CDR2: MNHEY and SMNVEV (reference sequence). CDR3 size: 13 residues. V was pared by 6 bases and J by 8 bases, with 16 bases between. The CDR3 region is CASRGTGGRGYTF. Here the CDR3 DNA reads TGTGCCAGCAGAGGGACCGGGGGTCGAGGCTACACCTTC.

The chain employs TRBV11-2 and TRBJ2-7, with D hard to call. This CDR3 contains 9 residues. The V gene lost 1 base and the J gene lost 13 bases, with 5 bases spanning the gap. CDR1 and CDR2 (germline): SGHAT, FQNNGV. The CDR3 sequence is CASSLAKYF. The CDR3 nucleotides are TGTGCCAGCAGCTTAGCAAAATACTTC.

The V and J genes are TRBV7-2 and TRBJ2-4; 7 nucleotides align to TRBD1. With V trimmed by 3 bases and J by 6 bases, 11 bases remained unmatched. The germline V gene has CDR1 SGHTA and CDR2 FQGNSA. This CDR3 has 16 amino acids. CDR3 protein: CASSLGTGVGVNIQYF. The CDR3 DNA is TGTGCCAGCAGCTTGGGCACAGGGGTTGGTGTAAACATTCAGTACTTC. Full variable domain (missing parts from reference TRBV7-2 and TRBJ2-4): GAGVSQSPSNKVTEKGKDVELRCDPISGHTALYWYRQSLGQGLEFLIYFQGNSAPDKSGLPSDRFSAERTGGSVSTLTIQRTQQEDSAVYLCASSLGTGVGVNIQYFGAGTRLSVL.

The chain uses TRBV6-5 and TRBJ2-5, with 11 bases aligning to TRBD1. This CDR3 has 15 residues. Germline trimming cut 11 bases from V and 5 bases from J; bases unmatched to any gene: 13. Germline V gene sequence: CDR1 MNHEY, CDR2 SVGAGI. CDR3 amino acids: CAGRTGGRETETQYF. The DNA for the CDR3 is TGTGCCGGACGGACAGGGGGCAGGGAGACGGAGACCCAGTACTTC.

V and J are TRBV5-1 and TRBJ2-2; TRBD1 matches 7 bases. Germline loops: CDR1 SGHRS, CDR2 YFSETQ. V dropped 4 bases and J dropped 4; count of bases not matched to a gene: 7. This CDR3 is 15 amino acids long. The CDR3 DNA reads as TGCGCCAGCAGCCAAACGACAGGGTCCACCGGGGAGCTGTTTTTT. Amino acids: CASSQTTGSTGELFF.

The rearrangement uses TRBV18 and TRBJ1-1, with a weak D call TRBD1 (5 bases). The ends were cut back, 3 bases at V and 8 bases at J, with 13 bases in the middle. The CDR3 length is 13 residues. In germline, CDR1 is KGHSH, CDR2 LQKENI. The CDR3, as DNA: TGTGCCAGCTCACCGGACACGTCGTTGGAAGCTTTCTTT. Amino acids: CASSPDTSLEAFF.

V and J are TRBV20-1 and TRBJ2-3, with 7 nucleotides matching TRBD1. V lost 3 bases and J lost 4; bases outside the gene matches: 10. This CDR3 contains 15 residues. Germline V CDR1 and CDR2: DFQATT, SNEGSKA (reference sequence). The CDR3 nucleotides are TGCAGTGCTAGTCTGGACAGGCTCCTCCCAGATACGCAGTATTTT. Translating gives CSASLDRLLPDTQYF.